This T cell receptor beta chain comes out of a study of T cell responses to AZD1222 COVID-19 vaccine. This clone was seen only once. CDR1 and CDR2 from the germline V gene are SGHTA and FQGNSA. This CDR3 spans 16 amino acids. V was pared by 4 bases and J by 5 bases, with 11 bases of the junction left unmatched. Measured with immunoSEQ multiplex PCR; TCRdb has only the in-frame clones, and not every one. The data show 20,000 or so clones, with roughly four fifths seen just once and roughly 23% held by the top ten. The sample was peripheral blood, taken 28 days after the second AZD1222 dose. This clonotype originated in an adult who received the AZD1222 COVID-19 vaccine. The V call is TRBV7-2, the J call TRBJ2-7; 10 bases agree with TRBD2. The CDR3 DNA is TGTGCCAGCAGCTCCGTGGCGGGAGCGGGGGGGGACGAGCAGTACTTC. The encoded protein is CASSSVAGAGGDEQYF.